This T cell receptor (beta chain) came from a study of T cell responses to AZD1222 COVID-19 vaccine. General study findings and limits: Most donors were white British and more were female, and clonal diversity was possibly underestimated.

Only one count was recorded for this clone. Its specificity is unknown. Generated by immunoSEQ multiplex PCR, the TCRdb table keeps only in-frame clones and is missing some. The sample carries 110,000 to 150,000 clones, more than 75% recorded once. In germline, CDR1 is SGHDT, CDR2 YYEEEE. This CDR3 is built from 14 residues. V was trimmed by 0 bases and J by 6 bases, leaving 10 bases between them. The receptor was isolated from an adult who received the AZD1222 COVID-19 vaccine. The gene calls are TRBV5-6 and TRBJ1-5; no firm D call. The specimen comprised peripheral blood, sampled 28 days after the second AZD1222 dose. CDR3 bases: TGTGCCAGCAGCTTGGTAGGTAGTTCTCAGCCCCAGCATTTT. Translated, it gives CASSLVGSSQPQHF.